The present T cell receptor beta chain was sequenced within a study of T cell responses to AZD1222 COVID-19 vaccine. The V gene lost 0 bases and the J gene lost 3 bases, with 10 bases spanning the gap. Germline CDR1 SGDLS, CDR2 YYNGEE. The CDR3 has 14 amino acids. The data were produced by immunoSEQ multiplex PCR, yet TCRdb's version contains in-frame clones alone and is incomplete. The table includes 50,000 to 70,000 clones, 89% detected once. The chain links TRBV9 to TRBJ2-7; maybe TRBD2 (6 bases). The sample here was peripheral blood, taken 28 days after the second AZD1222 dose. This TCR was sampled from an adult who received the AZD1222 COVID-19 vaccine. The CDR3 sequence is CASSVAGDHYEQYF. For the CDR3, the DNA is TGTGCCAGCAGCGTAGCGGGGGACCACTACGAGCAGTACTTC.